These 15 T cell receptor beta chains originate from one sample sequenced in a study of tumor and adjacent non-tumor tissue in lung cancer. The library came from three nested PCR rounds adapted from ARM-PCR protocols. TCRdb reanalysed the multiplex PCR reads using MiXCR and keeps one entry per CDR3 protein. This table has fewer than 90,000 distinct CDR3 sequences, around three quarters appearing once. RNA was extracted from bulk tissue without any cell sorting. Distant lung tissue was collected more than 3 cm away from the tumor edge. The sequenced material came from distant non-tumor lung tissue. These receptor sequences come from a woman aged 45-65 years with non-small cell lung cancer.

In the case of this clonotype: Its ends do not fully match the called genes, so a read error is possible. The chain carries TRBV12-3 or TRBV12-4 and TRBJ2-4; D remains unclear. This CDR3 region has 15 residues. The CDR3 DNA reads TGTACCAGCTGTTTAGGAGCGATAGACGGTGCGCCAATTTACTTC. This codes for CTSCLGAIDGAPIYF.

This chain connects TRBV12-3 or TRBV12-4 to TRBJ2-2; TRBD1 agrees at 9 bases. V gave up 3 bases and J gave up 5 bases; unmatched junction bases: 7. This CDR3 contains 16 residues. The CDR3 DNA sequence: TGTGCCAGCAGTTTCAGGACAGGGGAGAATACCGGGGAGCTGTTTTTT. It specifies CASSFRTGENTGELFF.

This clonotype showed up just a few times. A clone one base away is much larger, so this may be a read error. The J gene is TRBJ2-5, the V gene TRBV20-1; TRBD1 is a possible D gene (5 bases). V was cut by 2 bases and J by 0 bases, with 10 bases left in between. CDR1 and CDR2 (germline): DFQATT, SNEGSKA (reference sequence). This CDR3 has 14 residues. CDR3 sequence: CSARSDRDQETQYF. CDR3 in DNA: TGCAGTGCTAGATCAGACAGAGACCAAGAGACCCAGTACTTC.

By share, this clonotype counts as medium-sized. This chain joins TRBV6-1 and TRBJ2-5, with D possibly being TRBD2 (5 bases). The V end was cut by 1 base, the J end by 4 bases, with 10 bases between. Germline V gives CDR1 MNHNS, CDR2 SASEGT. This CDR3 comprises 14 residues. CDR3 in amino acids: CASSEGGYGETQYF. The CDR3 DNA is TGTGCCAGCAGTGAAGGCGGGTATGGAGAGACCCAGTACTTC.

About this clonotype: It may be a read error: a sequence one base away is much more abundant. This chain links TRBV10-3 with TRBJ1-1; D unclear. The CDR3 extends over 13 amino acids. The germline CDR1 and CDR2 sequences are ENHRY and SYGVKD. Trimming removed 10 bases at V and 0 bases at J, with 12 bases between. The CDR3 region is CATLRSVNTEAFF. The CDR3 nucleotides are TGTGCCACCCTCCGTAGCGTGAACACTGAAGCTTTCTTT.

This clonotype was recorded a few times. This CDR3 is missing its conserved last phenylalanine or tryptophan, likely due to a read error. CDR3 residues: CVSSFDVGLGKNEQYI. The CDR3 DNA is TGCGTCAGCAGCTTCGACGTAGGGCTGGGGAAAAACGAGCAGTACATC. This chain uses TRBV5-1 with TRBJ2-7; D ambiguous. Germline CDR1 is SGHRS and CDR2 is YFSETQ. This CDR3 is 16 amino acids long.

This clonotype appeared once. V gene TRBV29-1 combines with J gene TRBJ2-2; 7 bases align to TRBD2. In germline, CDR1 is SQVTM, CDR2 ANQGSEA. The CDR3 totals 16 residues. CDR3 amino acids: CRAMTSRRGGTGELFF. CDR3 nucleotide sequence: TGCAGGGCGATGACTAGCAGGAGGGGAGGCACCGGGGAGCTGTTTTTT.

Note on this clonotype: Because the CDR3 is missing its conserved closing phenylalanine or tryptophan, this is likely a read error. CDR3 DNA: TGCGCCAACAGTGAGTCGGGGGCCGGGGAGCTGTTTTAT. Translated: CANSESGAGELFY. The gene calls are TRBV10-1 and TRBJ2-2; the D gene is possibly TRBD2 (6 bases). CDR1 and CDR2 (germline): WNHNN, SYGVQD (reference sequence). The CDR3 runs to 13 residues.

This clonotype was seen only once. J is TRBJ2-5 and V is TRBV11-1, with 7 bases matching TRBD1. Germline trimming cut 6 bases from V and 4 bases from J; bases unmatched to any gene: 8. The CDR3 is 14 residues long. Germline V gene data show CDR1 as SGHAT and CDR2 as FQDESV (reference sequence). CDR3 sequence (DNA): TGTGCCAGCAGTTCGGGACAGAGCGTAGAGACCCAGTACTTC. Translated, it gives CASSSGQSVETQYF. Based on the CDR3 plus reference TRBV11-1 and TRBJ2-5, the full variable domain is EAEVAQSPRYKITEKSQAVAFWCDPISGHATLYWYRQILGQGPELLVQFQDESVVDDSQLPKDRFSAERLKGVDSTLKIQPAELGDSAMYLCASSSGQSVETQYFGPGTRLLVL.

This sequence joins TRBV29-1 and TRBJ2-1, with D possibly called TRBD1 or TRBD2 (6 bases each). Trimming took off 2 bases at V and 6 bases at J, with 23 bases between the two ends. The CDR3 runs 17 residues. CDR1 SQVTM and CDR2 ANQGSEA come from the germline V gene. The CDR3 DNA sequence: TGCAGCGTTGAACGCCCCTCAGGGGAGGAATTGCTCAATGAGCAGTTCTTC. Translating gives CSVERPSGEELLNEQFF.

Details on this clonotype: Mismatch with germline at one junction end may stem from a read error. The rearrangement links TRBV6-1 to TRBJ1-2, with D maybe TRBD1 (5 bases). This CDR3 spans 14 amino acids. The germline CDR1 and CDR2 sequences are MNHNS and SASEGT. This chain's CDR3 is CANSDLGADYGYTF. CDR3 in DNA: TGTGCCAACAGTGACCTCGGGGCTGACTATGGCTACACCTTC.

Worth noting for this clonotype: Since the CDR3 does not end with the conserved phenylalanine or tryptophan, this likely comes from a read error. The J gene is TRBJ2-3, the V gene TRBV6-5, with D maybe TRBD2 (5 bases). The germline V gene encodes CDR1 MNHEY and CDR2 SVGAGI. CDR3 length: 16 residues. The DNA of the CDR3 is TGTGCCTGCAGTTACTCTTCCAGCGGAAACACAGATACGCAGTATTTG. Translation: CACSYSSSGNTDTQYL.

On this clonotype itself: At one end, the junction sequence differs from germline, possibly due to a read error. The chain combines TRBV6-2 or TRBV6-3 with TRBJ1-4; D is possibly TRBD1 (5 bases). The CDR3 has 15 amino acids. Germline values: CDR1 MNHEY, CDR2 SVGEGT. The CDR3 DNA reads as TGTGTCAGCAGTTATGGGGCAAGAGCTAATGAAAAACTGTTTTTT. This gives the protein CVSSYGARANEKLFF.

This clonotype was found many times. The rearrangement uses TRBV30 and TRBJ1-2; tentative D call: TRBD1 (5 bases). The germline CDR1 and CDR2 sequences are GTSNPN and SVGIG (reference sequence). This CDR3 is 15 amino acids long. The V end lost 5 bases, the J end lost 4 bases, and 20 bases lay between the germline ends. For the CDR3, the DNA is TGTGCCTGGGCTCGGGGACTCCCACTCGGCTATGGCTACACCTTC. Protein: CAWARGLPLGYGYTF.

This clonotype was seen repeatedly, ten times or more. The chain couples TRBV12-3 or TRBV12-4 to TRBJ2-3; 13 bases are shared with TRBD2. The CDR3 runs 15 residues. V shed 6 bases and J 6 bases; nucleotides not matched to a gene: 6. As DNA, the CDR3 is TGTGCCAGCAGCATTGGACTAGCGGGAGCGGATACGCAGTATTTT. It translates to CASSIGLAGADTQYF.